What follows is one T cell receptor beta chain and its context. These data belong to a study of CD8+CD57+ T cells in acquired aplastic anemia. Germline CDR1 reads DFQATT; CDR2 reads SNEGSKA (reference sequence). Trimming shortened V by 6 bases and J by 4 bases, and 29 bases separated the two germline ends. The CDR3 is 18 amino acids. It was genomic DNA that served as the template for profiling TCR beta VDJ and CDR3. TCRdb fed the reads into MiXCR, producing one record per CDR3 protein. The table records 80,000 or so distinct CDR3 sequences, under 80% of them present only once. Patients included in sequencing had previously demonstrated CD8+CD57+ cell expansion by flow cytometry.

This TCR was sampled from a human donor with aplastic anemia. V is TRBV20-1 and J is TRBJ2-3, with D perhaps matching TRBD2 (7 bases). Sample: sorted CD4+, CD8+, or CD8+CD57+ T cells (not recorded which) from PBMCs. CDR3 in amino acids: CSAAGAETREGRPDTQYF. In nucleotides, the CDR3 is TGCAGTGCCGCGGGGGCGGAAACGAGGGAGGGCCGCCCAGATACGCAGTATTTT.